This T cell receptor (beta chain) was sequenced in a study of blood T cell repertoires in COVID-19. Study information: PBMCs, B-cell-depleted T cells, or T cells were the source of the cDNA or gDNA that made up the material.

Cohort assignment relied on participant-reported clinical history. Donors in Cohort 3 counted as recovered after two negative PCRs, clearance, or symptom resolution. There are 13 residues in the CDR3. Trimming took off 6 bases at V and 0 bases at J, with 8 bases between the two ends. CDR1 is MNHEY, CDR2 SVGAGI, per germline. Authors' methods: Amplifying reference gene primers gave estimates of nucleated cell counts. The protocol was immunoSEQ multiplex PCR, while the TCRdb copy is restricted to in-frame clones and leaves out a portion. That table gives V, J and clone size, and the DNA gave D and trimming. The sample includes more than 450,000 clones, around 87% seen only once; the top ten take roughly 0.72%.

This receptor was identified in a woman younger than 30 who had recovered from COVID-19. The sequencing sample was made of PBMCs or T cells enriched from blood (not recorded which). This chain joins TRBV6-5 and TRBJ1-2; possibly TRBD1 for D (6 bases). CDR3 coding DNA: TGTGCCAGCAGGCGGACAGCTAACTATGGCTACACCTTC. This gives the protein CASRRTANYGYTF.